This is a list of T cell receptor beta chains from one sample in a study of vaccination effects on CD4 cells after COVID-19. What these receptors recognize is not known. The repertoire was sequenced with immunoSEQ multiplex PCR; TCRdb's copy has only in-frame clones and lacks some. The repertoire has roughly 27,000 clones, about 73% of them found once; the top ten carry roughly 15%. Sample: CD4+ T cells from PBMCs cultured with HCoV-OC43 spike peptides, taken after COVID-19 vaccination. The receptor source for this set is a human donor who received a COVID-19 vaccine. CDR3s leave out the opening cysteine and the closing phenylalanine or tryptophan. The order of the fields is V gene, CDR3 protein.

>TRBV27
ASSSKALHSPLH
>TRBV29-1
SVEGRAEATQY
>TRBV6-5
ASSYSRENTEAF
>TRBV2
ASREGGAYGYT
>TRBV3-1/TRBV3-2
ASSQALPGQGTLNTEAF
>TRBV11-2
ASSLVRGTGELF
>TRBV7-9
ASSRGRTGFNSPLH
>TRBV25-1
ASSYNRATEAF
>TRBV10-1
ASSEGAWGYEQY
>TRBV6-5
ASSYSRGRNTEAF
>TRBV7-8
ASSYGPSGLVNNEQF
>TRBV19
ASSGTGNQPQH
>TRBV6-5
ASRQGYNEQF
>TRBV5-1
ASSPGRLNTEAF
>TRBV19
ATRPGQILYEKLF
>TRBV6-5
ASRRDSVNTIY
>TRBV9
ASSRSSTSGLVEQF
>TRBV27
ASRTGHSSNQPQH
>TRBV27
ASSLMAGRAYYGYT
>TRBV27
ASSLAQTTGELF
>TRBV6-5
ASSPQTGGGEQY
>TRBV28
ASSTLNYGYT
>TRBV9
ASSVAIRGASSNEQF
>TRBV5-1
ASSLEEGGNTEAF
>TRBV5-5
ASSLGQREKLF
>TRBV7-8
ASSLDYSVSYEQY
>TRBV11-2
ASSVGLNQPQH